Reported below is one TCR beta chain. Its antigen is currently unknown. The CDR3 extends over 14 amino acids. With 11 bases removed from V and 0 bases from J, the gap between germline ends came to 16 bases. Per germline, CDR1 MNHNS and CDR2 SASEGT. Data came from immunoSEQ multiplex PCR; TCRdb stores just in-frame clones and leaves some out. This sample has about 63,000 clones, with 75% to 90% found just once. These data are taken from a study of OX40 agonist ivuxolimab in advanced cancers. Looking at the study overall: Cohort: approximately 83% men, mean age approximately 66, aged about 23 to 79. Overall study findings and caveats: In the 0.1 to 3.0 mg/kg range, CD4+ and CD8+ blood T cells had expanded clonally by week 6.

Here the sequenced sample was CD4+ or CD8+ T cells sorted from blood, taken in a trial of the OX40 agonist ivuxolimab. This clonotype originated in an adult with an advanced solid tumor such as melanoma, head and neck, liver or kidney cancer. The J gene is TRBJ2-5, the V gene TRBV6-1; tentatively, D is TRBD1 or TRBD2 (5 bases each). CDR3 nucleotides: TGTGCCGTGCGAGGGACGGCCGACCAAGAGACCCAGTACTTC. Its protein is CAVRGTADQETQYF.